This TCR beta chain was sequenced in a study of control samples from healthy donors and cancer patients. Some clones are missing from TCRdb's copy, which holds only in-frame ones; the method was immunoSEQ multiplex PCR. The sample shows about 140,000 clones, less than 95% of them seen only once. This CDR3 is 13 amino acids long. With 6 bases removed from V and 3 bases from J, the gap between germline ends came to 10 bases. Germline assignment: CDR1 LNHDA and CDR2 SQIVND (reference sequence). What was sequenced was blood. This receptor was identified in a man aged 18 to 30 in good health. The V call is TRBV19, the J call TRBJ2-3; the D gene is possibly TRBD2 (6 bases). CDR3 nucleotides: TGTGCCAGTAGCGCGGGGTATACAGATACGCAGTATTTT. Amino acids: CASSAGYTDTQYF.